The following is a T cell receptor (beta chain) sequence with its context. Other DNA sequences from this sample encode an identical CDR3 as well. In the authors' methods: It was from reference gene primer amplification that nucleated cell counts were estimated. Data came from immunoSEQ multiplex PCR; TCRdb stores just in-frame clones and leaves some out. The D gene and trimming were derived from the DNA, and the V and J assignments and clone size from that table. The sample carries around 75,000 clones, more than 75% recorded once. These data are taken from a study of blood T cell repertoires in COVID-19. Study details: The United States, Italy and Spain provided the acute and convalescent COVID-19 samples. From T cells, B-cell-depleted T cells, or PBMCs came the material, which was cDNA or gDNA.

V shed 6 bases and J shed 0 bases, with 15 bases lying between them. The CDR3 length is 16 residues. Per germline, CDR1 LNHDA and CDR2 SQIVND (reference sequence). The sequence was collected from a human donor in a cohort sampled during active COVID-19. Sample: peripheral blood. The J gene is TRBJ2-4, the V gene TRBV19; TRBD2 might be the D (6 bases). This CDR3 reads CASRERGGLAKNIQYF. The CDR3 DNA reads as TGTGCCAGTAGAGAACGGGGAGGATTAGCCAAAAACATTCAGTACTTC. The complete variable domain, with remaining parts taken from reference TRBV19 and TRBJ2-4, reads DGGITQSPKYLFRKEGQNVTLSCEQNLNHDAMYWYRQDPGQGLRLIYYSQIVNDFQKGDIAEGYSVSREKKESFPLTVTSAQKNPTAFYLCASRERGGLAKNIQYFGAGTRLSVL.